This TCR beta chain came from a study of T cell responses to AZD1222 COVID-19 vaccine (dated by TCRdb to about 2021). Concerning the study at large: A total of roughly 240 trial participants underwent TCR sequencing, of whom 207 received two doses of AZD1222 and about 25 received two doses of the MenACWY control vaccine. Trial participants were enrolled into age subgroups of 18-55, 56-69 and 70-plus years, which contained about 150, 27 and 61 TCR-sequenced participants, respectively. The research as a whole found: Spike-specific TCR breadth and depth rose significantly after two AZD1222 doses compared with day 0 and with MenACWY recipients. Only five to seven AZD1222 recipients were SARS-CoV-2 seropositive at baseline, limiting conclusions about previously exposed vaccinees. The 56-69-year group was small, and its depth increase did not reach significance, likely because of low power. Participants were mostly white British, with more females than males. The authors suggested clonal diversity may have been underestimated. Nearly half of unique spike-specific TCRs reportedly recognized epitopes outside regions mutated in the B.1.351 and B.1.1.7 variants. Because no samples from the day 14 peak response were available, repertoires could be characterized only after the peak T cell response. Vaccine-associated CD4 TCRs spanned the whole spike protein, with dominant responses in regions 160-218 and 743-854.

Only a few counts were recorded for this clone. It has no known antigen specificity. No clone much larger than this one lies a single base away; base qualities are absent. Reading the germline V gene gives CDR1 SGHAT and CDR2 FQNNGV. The CDR3 has 16 amino acids, counting the end cysteine and phenylalanine. The CDR3 DNA has 48 bases and is translated from base 1. The trim is 5 bases for V and 4 bases for J, with a gap of 20 bases between the germline ends. The CDR3 regions of human TCRbeta chains were subjected to immunosequencing. Per the source publication's procedure: TCRs in the repertoires were matched against a reference library of SARS-CoV-2-specific TCRs that had been generated with the MIRA antigen-specificity platform. Breadth was defined as the fraction of unique TCRs that were SARS-CoV-2-associated, and depth was defined as the fraction of total T cells that were SARS-CoV-2-associated. Using the MIRA data, every spike-specific TCR was mapped to the spike region that the TCR reacted to and assigned to either a CD4 or a CD8 class. Log10-transformed breadth and depth values were compared by one-way ANOVA with Sidak's multiple comparisons tests. TCRdb took this table from immuneACCESS and kept in-frame rearrangements with V and J called. Such tables lack part of the clones; where checked against another copy, unresolved V genes explain under half of the gap, and the rest is unexplained. V and J calls and clone size are copied from that table; D and trimming were computed from the DNA. In all, the sample holds roughly 96,000 clones, and approximately 88% of those were seen once. The top ten clones comprise about 12% of the sample.

Interpreted using the paper, the time point label stands for: about 28 days (+/-7) after the second vaccine dose. AZD1222 recipients whose second dose came at about 4 weeks and those whose second dose came at about 12 weeks were combined into one group, since spike-specific TCR depth and breadth did not differ between the two schedules. The vaccinee samples were drawn from two UK trials, COV001 and COV002, one of which was a single-blind randomized controlled phase 2/3 trial testing AZD1222 (ChAdOx1 nCoV-19) in healthy adults. For TCRbeta chain sequencing, PBMC samples were collected from trial participants at day 0 and at day 28 after the second dose.

The source of this sequence is an adult who received the AZD1222 COVID-19 vaccine. This material consisted of peripheral blood, taken 28 days after the second AZD1222 dose. The rearrangement combines TRBV11-2 with TRBJ1-1; the D gene is perhaps TRBD1, from 6 matching bases. At the DNA level, the sequence is TGTGCCAGCAGCATCCCGGGGTGGGGGCGGAGCACTGAAGCTTTCTTT. It encodes CASSIPGWGRSTEAFF. Here the CDR3 is joined to the reference TRBV11-2 and TRBJ1-1 genes, and the full variable domain is: EAGVAQSPRYKIIEKRQSVAFWCNPISGHATLYWYQQILGQGPKLLIQFQNNGVVDDSQLPKDRFSAERLKGVDSTLKIQPAKLEDSAVYLCASSIPGWGRSTEAFFGQGTRLTVV.